This entry lists 30 T cell receptor beta chains sequenced from one sample in a study of regulatory T cells in long-lasting Graves disease. As for time point: persistent/refractory GD, antithyroid drugs over 5 years with positive TRAb. Scientists built the TCR library using RNA that was extracted from PBMCs. Library construction for TCR beta used iRepertoire HTBI primers and Arm-PCR of CDR3 regions. TCRdb re-called the multiplex PCR reads through MiXCR, storing one row per CDR3 protein. Of 350,000 to 500,000 distinct CDR3 sequences in the sample, roughly a fifth were seen once. The sample consisted of peripheral blood mononuclear cells (PBMCs), taken when the disease was refractory, from a patient treated with antithyroid drugs. The receptor source for this set is a female donor with Graves disease.

This clonotype was observed at least ten times. This sequence joins TRBV11-3 and TRBJ2-5; possible D gene TRBD1, 7 bases. Germline V gives CDR1 SGHNT, CDR2 YENEEA. Trimming took 1 base from V and 5 from J, leaving 14 bases between them. CDR3 size: 15 residues. The CDR3 nucleotides read TGTGCCAGCAGCTTAGGGACAGGAGGGCACGAGACCCAGTACTTC. Its protein product is CASSLGTGGHETQYF.

This clonotype appeared a few times. V is TRBV15 and J is TRBJ1-5; no definite D call. The CDR3 runs to 15 residues. In germline, CDR1 is LNHNV, CDR2 YYDKDF (reference sequence). Trimming took 4 bases from V and 5 from J, leaving 15 bases between them. CDR3 amino acids: CATSIGRDLDQPQHF. DNA of the CDR3: TGTGCCACCAGCATAGGACGGGATTTGGATCAGCCCCAGCATTTT.

Points on this clonotype: Mismatch with germline at one junction end may stem from a read error. This rearrangement joins TRBV10-2 to TRBJ1-5; D gene unclear. Germline CDR1 is WSHSY and CDR2 is SAAADI. The CDR3 has 14 amino acids. The CDR3 DNA sequence: TGCGCCAGCAGTGAGGAGGGTTTTATTCAGCCCCGGCATTTT. The encoded protein is CASSEEGFIQPRHF.

This clonotype showed up many times. This chain uses TRBV2 with TRBJ2-7, with D perhaps matching TRBD1 (6 bases). The length of the CDR3 is 14 residues. Trimming shortened V by 0 bases and J by 4 bases, and 10 bases separated the two germline ends. CDR1 and CDR2 from the germline V gene are SNHLY and FYNNEI. CDR3 in amino acids: CASSEALQGYEQYF. Here the CDR3 DNA reads TGTGCCAGCAGTGAAGCTCTCCAGGGGTACGAGCAGTACTTC.

The chain links TRBV7-9 to TRBJ2-2, with TRBD2 identical over 9 bases. The CDR3 length is 16 residues. Germline V gene sequence: CDR1 SEHNR, CDR2 FQNEAQ (reference sequence). V lost 5 bases to trimming and J lost 5 bases; unmatched junction nucleotides: 9. CDR3: CASSRGREGQTGELFF. Here the CDR3 DNA reads TGTGCCAGCAGCCGAGGGCGGGAGGGCCAGACCGGGGAGCTGTTTTTT. The full variable domain, completed using reference TRBV7-9 and TRBJ2-2, is DTGVSQNPRHKITKRGQNVTFRCDPISEHNRLYWYRQTLGQGPEFLTYFQNEAQLEKSRLLSDRFSAERPKGSFSTLEIQRTEQGDSAMYLCASSRGREGQTGELFFGEGSRLTVL.

This clonotype appeared many times. V gene TRBV12-3 or TRBV12-4 combines with J gene TRBJ1-4; 7 bases align to TRBD1. CDR3 length: 17 amino acids. V shed 3 bases, J shed 0 bases, and the junction held 7 bases outside the gene matches. CDR3 sequence: CASSLEGTVATNEKLFF. The CDR3 coding sequence is TGTGCCAGCAGTTTGGAAGGGACAGTTGCAACTAATGAAAAACTGTTTTTT.

This clonotype was seen more than once but under ten times. CDR3 protein: CSARDHKSYGYTF. The CDR3 DNA sequence: TGCAGTGCTAGAGATCACAAGTCCTATGGCTACACCTTC. V and J are TRBV20-1 and TRBJ1-2; D is ambiguous. The germline gives CDR1 DFQATT, CDR2 SNEGSKA (reference sequence). V was trimmed by 0 bases and J by 4 bases, leaving 9 bases between them. CDR3 length equals 13 residues.

This clonotype was counted many times. The V gene is TRBV28, the J gene TRBJ2-5; TRBD1 matches at 7 bases. Germline V lookup: CDR1 MDHEN, CDR2 SYDVKM. The junction had 4 bases not matched to a gene; V was cut back by 4 bases and J by 5 bases. The CDR3 covers 13 residues. DNA of the CDR3: TGTGCCAGCAGTTCCGGGACAGATGAGACCCAGTACTTC. As protein: CASSSGTDETQYF.

This clonotype has a count of ten or more. V is TRBV6-1 and J is TRBJ2-7; TRBD2 aligns across 9 bases. CDR3 size: 13 residues. The ends lost 8 bases at V and 0 bases at J; junction bases unmatched: 2. Per germline, CDR1 MNHNS and CDR2 SASEGT. CDR3 loop: CASGLASSYEQYF. The CDR3 nucleotides read TGTGCCAGCGGACTAGCGAGCTCCTACGAGCAGTACTTC.

This clonotype has a count of ten or more. CDR3 amino acids: CASSLDQRELNEQYF. Here the CDR3 DNA reads TGTGCCAGCAGCTTAGACCAGCGGGAGCTAAACGAGCAGTACTTC. V usage is TRBV11-2 and J usage is TRBJ2-7, with 8 bases aligning to TRBD2. There are 15 residues in the CDR3. V was clipped by 0 bases and J by 5 bases; unmatched bases: 6. The germline gives CDR1 SGHAT, CDR2 FQNNGV.

This clonotype was found many times. The chain carries TRBV19 and TRBJ2-2; 7 bases agree with TRBD1. Germline V gene data show CDR1 as LNHDA and CDR2 as SQIVND (reference sequence). The J segment lost 4 bases and the V segment lost 8 bases, leaving 7 bases of the junction unmatched. The CDR3 spans 14 residues. For the CDR3, the DNA is TGTGCCAGTGCCGGGACAGACATCACCGGGGAGCTGTTTTTT. It is translated as CASAGTDITGELFF.

This clonotype appeared a few times. This CDR3 reads CASSHKRQGALSETQYF. CDR3 coding DNA: TGTGCCAGCAGCCATAAACGACAGGGGGCGCTTTCGGAGACCCAGTACTTC. This sequence joins TRBV7-9 and TRBJ2-5; 10 bases align to TRBD1. The germline CDR1 and CDR2 sequences are SEHNR and FQNEAQ (reference sequence). V shed 5 bases, J shed 5 bases, and the junction held 14 bases outside the gene matches. The CDR3 is made up of 17 amino acids.

This clonotype has a count of ten or more. V and J are TRBV2 and TRBJ2-5, with a weak D call TRBD1 (5 bases). The CDR3 is 13 amino acids. Germline CDR1 reads SNHLY; CDR2 reads FYNNEI. V was trimmed by 7 bases and J by 0 bases, leaving 9 bases between them. The CDR3 spells CASKDIDQETQYF. CDR3 sequence (DNA): TGTGCCAGCAAGGACATCGACCAAGAGACCCAGTACTTC.

This clonotype was seen ten or more times. V gene TRBV2 combines with J gene TRBJ1-2, with D possibly matching TRBD1 (5 bases). From germline, CDR1 is SNHLY and CDR2 FYNNEI. The CDR3 runs to 12 residues. Deletions cut 2 bases from V and 8 bases from J, with 9 bases between. The CDR3 DNA sequence: TGTGCCAGCAGTGAATCGGGGGGAGGCTACACCTTC. Translating gives CASSESGGGYTF. Full variable domain (outside the CDR3, taken from reference TRBV2 and TRBJ1-2): EPEVTQTPSHQVTQMGQEVILRCVPISNHLYFYWYRQILGQKVEFLVSFYNNEISEKSEIFDDQFSVERPDGSNFTLKIRSTKLEDSAMYFCASSESGGGYTFGSGTRLTVV.

This clonotype was seen a handful of times. The rearrangement joins TRBV15 to TRBJ2-5, with a possible D match to TRBD2 (6 bases). The V end lost 5 bases, the J end lost 3 bases, and 19 bases lay between the germline ends. CDR1 is LNHNV and CDR2 is YYDKDF in the germline V gene (reference sequence). The CDR3 is 16 residues long. The CDR3 loop is CATSAGEELSEETQYF. CDR3 bases: TGTGCCACCAGCGCCGGGGAGGAGTTGAGTGAAGAGACCCAGTACTTC.

This clonotype has at least ten counts. V gene TRBV3-1 combines with J gene TRBJ2-7; D is unclear. The CDR3 loop spans 14 amino acids. The germline gives CDR1 LGHDT, CDR2 YNNKEL (reference sequence). V was clipped by 4 bases and J by 0 bases, with 10 bases between them. The DNA of the CDR3 is TGTGCCAGCAGCCCAACCAGGAACTCCTACGAGCAGTACTTC. Its protein is CASSPTRNSYEQYF.

The chain has TRBV6-2 or TRBV6-3 and TRBJ1-1; D is perhaps TRBD1 (6 bases). V was trimmed by 5 bases and J by 4 bases, leaving 17 bases between them. The V gene's germline CDR1 is MNHEY and CDR2 SVGEGT. The CDR3 has 15 residues. DNA of the CDR3: TGTGCCAGCAGTGATCAAGGGGGGGGCGGCACTGAAGCTTTCTTT. This translates into CASSDQGGGGTEAFF.

This clonotype was seen more than once but under ten times. The V and J genes are TRBV27 and TRBJ1-5; no firm D call. This CDR3 is built from 13 residues. Trimming pared 3 bases from V and 5 bases from J, leaving 8 bases between. Germline CDR1 reads MNHEY; CDR2 reads SMNVEV (reference sequence). The CDR3 DNA follows: TGTGCCAGCAGTTTGCTTGTAGATCAGCCCCAGCATTTT. It codes for CASSLLVDQPQHF.

V is TRBV20-1 and J is TRBJ2-7; TRBD2 matches at 7 bases. Germline loops: CDR1 DFQATT, CDR2 SNEGSKA (reference sequence). The CDR3 is made up of 18 amino acids. V trimming: 0 bases; J trimming: 4 bases; junction bases outside the gene matches: 18. For the CDR3, the DNA is TGCAGTGCTAGAGATCGCCTGGTAGCGGGCTCCGGCAAATACGAGCAGTACTTC. As protein: CSARDRLVAGSGKYEQYF.

This clonotype was picked up many times. The CDR3, as DNA: TGTGCCAGCAGCTTAGACACGGGGGCGTATAATTCACCCCTCCACTTT. Translating gives CASSLDTGAYNSPLHF. The chain combines TRBV7-2 with TRBJ1-6; D might be TRBD1 (6 bases). The CDR3 is 16 amino acids. V lost 1 base to trimming and J lost 4 bases, with 11 bases between them. Germline-derived CDR1 and CDR2 are SGHTA and FQGNSA.

This clonotype occurred a few times. The chain carries TRBV18 and TRBJ2-5; the D gene is possibly TRBD1 (5 bases). This CDR3 has 15 amino acids. Germline CDR1 is KGHSH and CDR2 is LQKENI. V was shortened by 3 bases and J by 2 bases, with 13 bases between the two germline ends. In DNA, the CDR3 is TGTGCCAGCTCACCCTTGACAGTACGACAAGAGACCCAGTACTTC. It is translated as CASSPLTVRQETQYF.

This clonotype was counted ten times or more. The chain uses TRBV27 and TRBJ1-2; TRBD1 is a possible D gene (6 bases). V was pared by 5 bases and J by 5 bases, with 18 bases between. CDR3 length equals 15 residues. Per germline, CDR1 MNHEY and CDR2 SMNVEV (reference sequence). The CDR3 here is CASSVGAGGMYGYTF. CDR3 bases: TGTGCCAGCAGTGTTGGAGCGGGGGGCATGTATGGCTACACCTTC.

The table lists this clonotype with a few counts. The genes are TRBV15 and TRBJ2-1; TRBD2 aligns across 7 bases. Trimming cost V 5 bases and J 3 bases; bases outside gene matches: 4. CDR1 and CDR2 (germline): LNHNV, YYDKDF (reference sequence). This CDR3 is built from 14 residues. CDR3 residues: CATSGSGFYNEQFF. The CDR3 bases are TGTGCCACCAGCGGTAGCGGGTTCTACAATGAGCAGTTCTTC.

For this clonotype: At one of its ends the junction is not consistent with the germline gene, which may arise from a read error. This chain uses TRBV12-3 or TRBV12-4 with TRBJ2-7; 11 nucleotides align to TRBD2. The CDR3 covers 16 residues. CDR3 amino acids: CASSLATSGGFNEQCF. Here the CDR3 DNA reads TGTGCCAGCAGTTTAGCTACTAGCGGGGGATTTAACGAGCAGTGCTTC.

The gene calls are TRBV11-3 and TRBJ2-1; D remains ambiguous. This CDR3 is built from 13 residues. V lost 1 base, J lost 5 bases, and 6 bases lay in between. Per the germline V gene, CDR1 is SGHNT and CDR2 is YENEEA. This CDR3 reads CASSLVDDNEQFF. CDR3 sequence (DNA): TGTGCCAGCAGCTTAGTTGACGACAATGAGCAGTTCTTC.

This chain joins TRBV10-3 and TRBJ2-1; no reliable D call. The CDR3 extends over 11 amino acids. Germline CDR1 reads ENHRY; CDR2 reads SYGVKD. The V end lost 4 bases, the J end lost 8 bases, and 6 bases lay between the germline ends. The CDR3 here is CAISGEDEQFF. CDR3 in DNA: TGTGCCATCAGTGGCGAGGATGAGCAGTTCTTC.

This clonotype was seen at least ten times. CDR3 bases: TGTGCCAGTTTGCTCCCGGGGCCGAACATTCAGTACTTC. Protein: CASLLPGPNIQYF. The chain is built from TRBV28 and TRBJ2-4; D is tentatively TRBD1 or TRBD2 (5 bases each). The CDR3 sequence is 13 residues long. Looked up from germline, CDR1 is MDHEN and CDR2 is SYDVKM. V was clipped by 9 bases and J by 7 bases, with 16 bases between them. Using reference TRBV28 and TRBJ2-4 for the parts outside the CDR3, the full variable domain is DVKVTQSSRYLVKRTGEKVFLECVQDMDHENMFWYRQDPGLGLRLIYFSYDVKMKEKGDIPEGYSVSREKKERFSLILESASTNQTSMYLCASLLPGPNIQYFGAGTRLSVL.

This clonotype was observed at least ten times. The chain links TRBV5-1 to TRBJ1-1; tentative D call: TRBD1 (5 bases). V shed 1 base and J shed 5 bases, with 12 bases lying between them. CDR1 and CDR2 (germline): SGHRS, YFSETQ. The CDR3 is 14 residues long. CDR3 region: CASSLRAGSTEAFF. The CDR3 DNA follows: TGCGCCAGCAGCTTGAGGGCAGGGAGTACTGAAGCTTTCTTT.

There are a few counts of this clonotype. V usage is TRBV10-3 and J usage is TRBJ2-2; TRBD2 matches at 9 bases. The length of the CDR3 is 14 residues. Trimming removed 2 bases from V and 6 bases from J; junction bases left unmatched: 1. Per germline, CDR1 ENHRY and CDR2 SYGVKD. CDR3 region: CAISELAGSGELFF. The CDR3 coding sequence is TGTGCCATCAGTGAGCTAGCGGGATCCGGGGAGCTGTTTTTT.

Many counts were recorded for this clonotype. The J gene is TRBJ1-6, the V gene TRBV7-2; no definite D call. The CDR3 is 13 amino acids. The V gene's germline CDR1 is SGHTA and CDR2 FQGNSA. The ends were cut back, 3 bases at V and 8 bases at J, with 8 bases in the middle. The CDR3, as DNA: TGTGCCAGCAGCTTGGCCGGGGATTCACCCCTCCACTTT. Translating it yields CASSLAGDSPLHF.